One and the same sample provided the 18 T cell receptor beta chains below, sequenced in a study of T cell changes during pregnancy in multiple sclerosis. Using immunoSEQ multiplex PCR, the repertoire was profiled, and TCRdb retains in-frame clones only, with some absent. In the table there are over 80,000 clones, about 94% of which are singletons. The sample consisted of peripheral blood, taken in the third trimester of pregnancy. These receptors were taken from a female donor in good health, enrolled as a control in a pregnancy study.

V usage is TRBV4-1 and J usage is TRBJ1-1, with D possibly matching TRBD1 (5 bases). Trimming stripped 1 base from V and 3 bases from J, with 18 bases between. The CDR3 covers 17 residues. The V gene's germline CDR1 is MGHRA and CDR2 YSYEKL. This CDR3 reads CASSQVDMGLGYTEAFF. The DNA for the CDR3 is TGCGCCAGCAGCCAAGTTGACATGGGACTTGGGTACACTGAAGCTTTCTTT.

The V call is TRBV6-6, the J call TRBJ2-7; TRBD2 aligns across 9 bases. Germline V gene lookup returns CDR1 MNHNY and CDR2 SVGAGI (reference sequence). The CDR3 totals 15 residues. V lost 2 bases to trimming and J lost 6 bases; unmatched junction nucleotides: 8. CDR3 DNA sequence: TGTGCCAGCAGTTACCCGGGACTAGCTAAAGGCGAGCAGTACTTC. Translation gives CASSYPGLAKGEQYF.

The genes are TRBV5-1 and TRBJ2-7; the D gene is possibly TRBD1 (7 bases). Germline V CDR1 and CDR2: SGHRS, YFSETQ. V dropped 1 base and J dropped 2 bases, with 13 bases sitting between them. The CDR3 totals 15 residues. The CDR3 nucleotides read TGCGCCAGCAGCTTGAGGGCAGGGGGGACCTACGAGCAGTACTTC. Residues: CASSLRAGGTYEQYF.

DNA of the CDR3: TGTGCCAGCAGCAGACTAATGGATCCCGGGGAGCTGTTTTTT. Protein product: CASSRLMDPGELFF. This rearrangement joins TRBV5-8 to TRBJ2-2; possible D gene TRBD2, 5 bases. The CDR3 has 14 residues. V was trimmed by 4 bases and J by 6 bases, leaving 13 bases between them. Per the germline V gene, CDR1 is SGHTS and CDR2 is YDEGEE.

This sequence joins TRBV2 and TRBJ2-5; D is unresolved. Deletions cut 10 bases from V and 0 bases from J, with 6 bases between. Germline V gene data show CDR1 as SNHLY and CDR2 as FYNNEI. The CDR3 sequence is 11 residues long. The DNA for the CDR3 is TGTGCCATCTCGGACCAAGAGACCCAGTACTTC. Amino acid sequence: CAISDQETQYF.

The V and J genes are TRBV28 and TRBJ2-7; D is unresolved. The germline V gene encodes CDR1 MDHEN and CDR2 SYDVKM. V was trimmed by 1 base and J by 4 bases, leaving 5 bases between them. There are 12 residues in the CDR3. CDR3 DNA sequence: TGTGCCAGCAGTTTATCTTTATACGAGCAGTACTTC. Translation: CASSLSLYEQYF.

The chain joins TRBV9 to TRBJ2-3; D is perhaps TRBD2 (5 bases). The germline gives CDR1 SGDLS, CDR2 YYNGEE. The V gene lost 9 bases and the J gene lost 6 bases, with 23 bases spanning the gap. This CDR3 region has 15 residues. This chain's CDR3 is CATASGAVLEDTQYF. The CDR3, as DNA: TGTGCCACCGCAAGCGGAGCGGTACTCGAGGATACGCAGTATTTT.

The chain employs TRBV28 and TRBJ2-7; 10 bases fit TRBD2. This CDR3 region has 20 residues. Trimming at V came to 3 bases and at J to 2 bases, leaving 19 bases not matched to a gene. CDR1 and CDR2 (germline): MDHEN, SYDVKM. In nucleotides, the CDR3 is TGTGCCAGCAGTTTCCCGCTATCGCTAGCGGGAGTAACCCACGCCTACGAGCAGTACTTC. Translated: CASSFPLSLAGVTHAYEQYF. Looking up the rest from reference TRBV28 and TRBJ2-7 gives the full variable domain: DVKVTQSSRYLVKRTGEKVFLECVQDMDHENMFWYRQDPGLGLRLIYFSYDVKMKEKGDIPEGYSVSREKKERFSLILESASTNQTSMYLCASSFPLSLAGVTHAYEQYFGPGTRLTVT.

This rearrangement joins TRBV29-1 to TRBJ1-2; 7 nucleotides line up with TRBD1. The CDR3 is 12 amino acids. Germline CDR1 is SQVTM and CDR2 is ANQGSEA. Trimming took 4 bases from V and 2 from J; bases not matched to a gene: 1. DNA of the CDR3: TGCAGCGTTGGGGACAGAAACTATGGCTACACCTTC. As protein: CSVGDRNYGYTF.

By share, this clone ranks as medium-sized. The chain carries TRBV18 and TRBJ2-7, with TRBD2 identical over 13 bases. With V trimmed by 3 bases and J by 2 bases, 13 bases remained unmatched. The CDR3 has 19 amino acids. Germline CDR1 and CDR2: KGHSH and LQKENI. The CDR3 protein is CASSPPSLTSGRQTYEQYF. CDR3 sequence (DNA): TGTGCCAGCTCACCCCCCTCTCTGACTAGCGGGAGGCAGACCTACGAGCAGTACTTC.

This rearrangement joins TRBV28 to TRBJ2-7; D not resolved. V dropped 7 bases and J dropped 0 bases, with 4 bases sitting between them. The length of the CDR3 is 11 residues. Germline lookup yields CDR1 MDHEN and CDR2 SYDVKM. The CDR3, as DNA: TGTGCCAGCACCTTCTCCTACGAGCAGTACTTC. Translation: CASTFSYEQYF.

The rearrangement joins TRBV5-1 to TRBJ1-1, with D possibly matching TRBD1 (6 bases). The CDR3 is 14 amino acids. Germline values: CDR1 SGHRS, CDR2 YFSETQ. Trimming cost V 4 bases and J 1 base, with 11 bases left between them. The CDR3 here is CASSMDSSNTEAFF. The CDR3 DNA follows: TGCGCCAGCAGCATGGACAGTTCGAACACTGAAGCTTTCTTT. Filled out from reference TRBV5-1 and TRBJ1-1, the complete variable domain reads KAGVTQTPRYLIKTRGQQVTLSCSPISGHRSVSWYQQTPGQGLQFLFEYFSETQRNKGNFPGRFSGRQFSNSRSEMNVSTLELGDSALYLCASSMDSSNTEAFFGQGTRLTVV.

The CDR3 sequence: CASSRAGIIQYF. Here the CDR3 DNA reads TGTGCCAGCTCTCGAGCGGGGATCATTCAGTACTTC. This sequence joins TRBV18 and TRBJ2-4; TRBD2 matches at 7 bases. V dropped 6 bases and J dropped 9; count of bases not matched to a gene: 5. The CDR3 sequence is 12 residues long. From germline, CDR1 is KGHSH and CDR2 LQKENI.

This sequence joins TRBV5-6 and TRBJ2-7; the match to TRBD1 covers 7 bases. The J segment lost 4 bases and the V segment lost 4 bases, leaving 8 bases of the junction unmatched. The CDR3 extends over 14 amino acids. Germline assignment: CDR1 SGHDT and CDR2 YYEEEE. CDR3 coding DNA: TGTGCCAGCAGCCGGCCAGGGACAGCATACGAGCAGTACTTC. This encodes CASSRPGTAYEQYF.

This sequence joins TRBV10-3 and TRBJ1-1; D uncertain. The length of the CDR3 is 13 residues. Per the germline V gene, CDR1 is ENHRY and CDR2 is SYGVKD. Trimming left V 5 bases short and J 1 base short, with 8 bases between. The CDR3 region has the DNA TGTGCCATCAGTTGGAGGGAGAACACTGAAGCTTTCTTT. Its translation: CAISWRENTEAFF.

The chain has TRBV5-1 and TRBJ1-5; 9 bases line up with TRBD1. V gave up 5 bases and J gave up 7 bases; unmatched junction bases: 7. This CDR3 is 14 amino acids long. Germline V gives CDR1 SGHRS, CDR2 YFSETQ. The CDR3 loop reads CASSPGTGQQPQHF. In DNA, the CDR3 is TGCGCCAGCAGTCCCGGGACAGGGCAACAGCCCCAGCATTTT. Combining the CDR3 with reference TRBV5-1 and TRBJ1-5 gives the whole variable domain KAGVTQTPRYLIKTRGQQVTLSCSPISGHRSVSWYQQTPGQGLQFLFEYFSETQRNKGNFPGRFSGRQFSNSRSEMNVSTLELGDSALYLCASSPGTGQQPQHFGDGTRLSIL.

V usage is TRBV30 and J usage is TRBJ2-6, with TRBD1 matching over 9 bases. V was pared by 8 bases and J by 0 bases, with 11 bases of the junction left unmatched. CDR1 and CDR2 (germline): GTSNPN, SVGIG (reference sequence). The CDR3 is 17 residues long. CDR3 residues: CAVSRDRASSGANVLTF. Written as DNA, the CDR3 is TGTGCCGTAAGTAGGGACAGGGCCTCCTCTGGGGCCAACGTCCTGACTTTC.

In DNA form, the CDR3 reads TGCGCCAGCAGCCAAGGCGAGGCTCGAGCGGGAGTCGGTGAGCAGTTCTTC. Encoded protein: CASSQGEARAGVGEQFF. V is TRBV4-1 and J is TRBJ2-1; 8 bases agree with TRBD2. This CDR3 region has 17 residues. The ends lost 1 base at V and 9 bases at J; junction bases unmatched: 14. CDR1 is MGHRA, CDR2 YSYEKL, per germline.